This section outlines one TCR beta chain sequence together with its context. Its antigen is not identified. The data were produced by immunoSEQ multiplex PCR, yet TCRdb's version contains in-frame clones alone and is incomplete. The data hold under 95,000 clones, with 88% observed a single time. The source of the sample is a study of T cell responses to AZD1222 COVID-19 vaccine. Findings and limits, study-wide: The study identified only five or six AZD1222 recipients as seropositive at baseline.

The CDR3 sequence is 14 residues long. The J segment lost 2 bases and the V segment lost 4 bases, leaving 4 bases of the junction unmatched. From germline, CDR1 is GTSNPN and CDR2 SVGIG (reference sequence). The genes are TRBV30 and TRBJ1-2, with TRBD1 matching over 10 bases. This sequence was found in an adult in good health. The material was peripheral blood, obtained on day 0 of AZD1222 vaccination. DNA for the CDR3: TGTGCCTGGAACCTGGACAGGGGGAACTATGGCTACACCTTC. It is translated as CAWNLDRGNYGYTF.